One sample yielded the 5 T cell receptor beta chains listed below, sequenced in a study of Tregs in tolerant kidney transplant recipients. Assay used: immunoSEQ multiplex PCR; TCRdb lists only in-frame clones, some missing. The table records around 98,000 clones, 93% of them present only once. This specimen was CD4+ T cells from blood, taken before the transplant. These receptors came from a human donor who received a combined kidney and bone marrow transplant.

This rearrangement joins TRBV2 to TRBJ2-2; 8 bases line up with TRBD1. The CDR3 length is 15 residues. Germline V lookup: CDR1 SNHLY, CDR2 FYNNEI. V dropped 5 bases and J dropped 4; count of bases not matched to a gene: 6. The CDR3 spells CASSLTGVSTGELFF. For the CDR3, the DNA is TGTGCCAGCAGTTTGACAGGGGTTAGCACCGGGGAGCTGTTTTTT.

The genes are TRBV5-1 and TRBJ2-7; a possible D gene is TRBD2 (6 bases). V lost 0 bases to trimming and J lost 2 bases, with 12 bases between them. Germline CDR1 SGHRS, CDR2 YFSETQ. The CDR3 contains 15 residues. The CDR3 region has the DNA TGCGCCAGCAGCTTGGCGGGGAGGTCCACCTACGAGCAGTACTTC. Amino acid sequence: CASSLAGRSTYEQYF.

The chain uses TRBV19 and TRBJ1-2; D ambiguous. Germline V gene lookup returns CDR1 LNHDA and CDR2 SQIVND (reference sequence). The length of the CDR3 is 13 residues. Trimming took 1 base from V and 5 from J, leaving 8 bases between them. CDR3 region: CASSIVADYGYTF. The CDR3 coding sequence is TGTGCCAGTAGTATAGTGGCAGATTATGGCTACACCTTC.

The chain is built from TRBV10-3 and TRBJ2-7, with D possibly TRBD1 on 6 matching bases. This CDR3 is built from 16 residues. Between the trimmed V and J ends, which lost 4 bases and 0 bases, there was a span of 16 bases. Germline V lookup: CDR1 ENHRY, CDR2 SYGVKD. CDR3 bases: TGTGCCATCAGTGGAACCGGACAGACCTCCTCCTACGAGCAGTACTTC. Its translation: CAISGTGQTSSYEQYF.

The chain employs TRBV4-3 and TRBJ2-5, with D maybe TRBD2 (5 bases). V was shortened by 3 bases and J by 6 bases, with 14 bases between the two germline ends. The CDR3 has 14 residues. CDR1 and CDR2 (germline): LGHNA, YSLEER. The CDR3 sequence: CASSQGISEKTQYF. In DNA, the CDR3 is TGCGCCAGCAGCCAGGGGATTAGCGAAAAGACCCAGTACTTC.